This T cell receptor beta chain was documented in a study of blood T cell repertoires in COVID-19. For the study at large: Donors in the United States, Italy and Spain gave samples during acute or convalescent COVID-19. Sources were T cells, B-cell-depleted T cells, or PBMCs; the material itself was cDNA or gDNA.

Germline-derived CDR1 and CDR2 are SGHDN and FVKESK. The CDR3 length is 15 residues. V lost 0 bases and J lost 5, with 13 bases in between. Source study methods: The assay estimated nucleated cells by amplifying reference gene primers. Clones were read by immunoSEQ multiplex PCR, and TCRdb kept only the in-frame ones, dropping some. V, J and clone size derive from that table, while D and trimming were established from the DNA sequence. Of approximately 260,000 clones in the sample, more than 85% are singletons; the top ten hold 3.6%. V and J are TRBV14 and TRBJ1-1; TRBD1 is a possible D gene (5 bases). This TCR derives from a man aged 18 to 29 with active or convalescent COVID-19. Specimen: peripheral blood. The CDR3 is CASSQDRAGLTEAFF. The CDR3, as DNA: TGTGCCAGCAGCCAAGATCGCGCAGGGCTAACTGAAGCTTTCTTT.